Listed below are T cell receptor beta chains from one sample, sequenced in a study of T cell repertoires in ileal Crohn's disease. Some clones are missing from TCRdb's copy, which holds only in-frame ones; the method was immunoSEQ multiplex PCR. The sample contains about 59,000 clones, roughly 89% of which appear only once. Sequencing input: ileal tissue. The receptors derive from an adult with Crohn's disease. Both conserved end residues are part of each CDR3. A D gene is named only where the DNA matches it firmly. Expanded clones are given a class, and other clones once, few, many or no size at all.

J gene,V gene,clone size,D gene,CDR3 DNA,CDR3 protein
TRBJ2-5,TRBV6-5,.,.,TGTGCCAGCAGTTACCGGAGGGACTTCAAGGTGGAGACCCAGTACTTC,CASSYRRDFKVETQYF
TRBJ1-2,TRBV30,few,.,TGTGCCTGGACCCTCACGAGGGACTATGGCTACACCTTC,CAWTLTRDYGYTF
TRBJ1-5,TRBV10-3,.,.,TGTGCCATCAGTGAGTCCTCCCGTGAGCCCCAGCATTTT,CAISESSREPQHF
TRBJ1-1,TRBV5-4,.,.,TGTGCCAGCAGCTTGGACCCCTTTTCCCAGGGAGGGACTGAAGCTTTCTTT,CASSLDPFSQGGTEAFF
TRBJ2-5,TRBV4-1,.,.,TGCGCCAGCAGCCGGGAGGATGGCCAAGAGACCCAGTACTTC,CASSREDGQETQYF
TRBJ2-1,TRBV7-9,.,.,TGTGCCAGCAGCTTAGAACTTAACAATGAGCAGTTCTTC,CASSLELNNEQFF
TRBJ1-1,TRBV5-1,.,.,TGCGCCAGTGCAGGGGCAATAAACACTGAAGCTTTCTTT,CASAGAINTEAFF
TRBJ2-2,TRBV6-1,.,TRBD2,TGTGCCAGCACATCCACTAGCGGGAGAGGGGAGCTGTTTTTT,CASTSTSGRGELFF
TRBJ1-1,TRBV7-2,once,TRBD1,TGTGCCAGCAATCCTCACCCACAGGGGGCCACTGAAGCTTTCTTT,CASNPHPQGATEAFF
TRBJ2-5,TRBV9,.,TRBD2,TGTGCCAGCAGCGAGTGGGCTAGCGGGGTTCGAGAGACCCAGTACTTC,CASSEWASGVRETQYF
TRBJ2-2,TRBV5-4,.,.,TGTGCCAGCAGCTCAATAGGCCCCCTTGGGCCCCTGGAGCTGTTTTTT,CASSSIGPLGPLELFF